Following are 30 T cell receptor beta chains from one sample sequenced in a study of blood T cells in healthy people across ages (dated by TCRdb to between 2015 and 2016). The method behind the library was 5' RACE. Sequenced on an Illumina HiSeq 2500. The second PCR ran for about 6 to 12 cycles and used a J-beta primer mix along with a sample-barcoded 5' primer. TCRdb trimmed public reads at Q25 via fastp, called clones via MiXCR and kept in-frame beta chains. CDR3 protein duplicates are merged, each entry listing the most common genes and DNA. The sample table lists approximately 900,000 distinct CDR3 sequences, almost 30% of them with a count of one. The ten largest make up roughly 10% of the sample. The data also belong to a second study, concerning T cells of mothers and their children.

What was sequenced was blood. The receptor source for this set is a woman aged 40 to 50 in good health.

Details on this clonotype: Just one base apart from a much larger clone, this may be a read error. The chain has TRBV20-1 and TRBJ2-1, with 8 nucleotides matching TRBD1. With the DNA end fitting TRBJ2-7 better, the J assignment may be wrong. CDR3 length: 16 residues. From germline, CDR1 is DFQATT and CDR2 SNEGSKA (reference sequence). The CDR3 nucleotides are TGCAGTGCTAGGACTTCGACAGGGGCGCCCTACAATGAGCAGTACTTC. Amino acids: CSARTSTGAPYNEQYF.

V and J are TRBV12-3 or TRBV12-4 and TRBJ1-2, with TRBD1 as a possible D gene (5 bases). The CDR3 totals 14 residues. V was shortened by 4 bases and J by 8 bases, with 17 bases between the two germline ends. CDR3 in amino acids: CASSWGRATPGYTF. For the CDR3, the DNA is TGTGCCAGCAGTTGGGGCAGAGCCACCCCCGGCTACACCTTC.

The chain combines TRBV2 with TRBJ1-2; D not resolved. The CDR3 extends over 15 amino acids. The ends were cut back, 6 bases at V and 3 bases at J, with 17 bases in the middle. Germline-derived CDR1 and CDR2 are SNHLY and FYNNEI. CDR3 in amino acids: CASSRSGEVDYGYTF. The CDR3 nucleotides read TGTGCCAGCAGCAGATCAGGAGAAGTAGACTATGGCTACACCTTC.

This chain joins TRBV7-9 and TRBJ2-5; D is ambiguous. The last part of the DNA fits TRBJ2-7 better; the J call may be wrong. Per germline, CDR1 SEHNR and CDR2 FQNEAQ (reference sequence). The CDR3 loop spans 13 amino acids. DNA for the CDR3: TGTGCCAGCAGCCCCTCCGGCTGGGTCGAGCAGTACTTC. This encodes CASSPSGWVEQYF.

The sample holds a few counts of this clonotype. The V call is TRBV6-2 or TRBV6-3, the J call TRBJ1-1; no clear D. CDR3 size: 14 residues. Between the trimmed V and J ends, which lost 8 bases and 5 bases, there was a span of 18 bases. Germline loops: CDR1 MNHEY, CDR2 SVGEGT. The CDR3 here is CASLWHGRSTEAFF. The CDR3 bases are TGTGCCAGCCTCTGGCACGGTCGGAGTACTGAAGCTTTCTTT.

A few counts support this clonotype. DNA for the CDR3: TGTGCCAGCAGTTTGTCGTGGGGGGTTAGGGTAACTGAAGCTTTCTTT. This gives the protein CASSLSWGVRVTEAFF. The chain links TRBV12-3 or TRBV12-4 to TRBJ1-1; tentative D call: TRBD1 (5 bases). This CDR3 region has 16 residues. Trimming stripped 3 bases from V and 5 bases from J, with 19 bases between.

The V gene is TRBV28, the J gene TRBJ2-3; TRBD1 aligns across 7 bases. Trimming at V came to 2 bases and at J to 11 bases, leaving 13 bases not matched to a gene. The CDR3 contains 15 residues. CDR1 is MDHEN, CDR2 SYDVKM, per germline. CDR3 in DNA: TGTGCCAGCAGTTTAAGGGACAGTGGACGTTTTTGGCAGTATTTT. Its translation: CASSLRDSGRFWQYF.

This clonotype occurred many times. CDR3 DNA: TGCAGTGCTAGAGATCCCCAGGTTGCCAACTATGGCTACACCTTC. Translating gives CSARDPQVANYGYTF. The chain carries TRBV20-1 and TRBJ1-2; no clear D gene. CDR1 and CDR2 from the germline V gene are DFQATT and SNEGSKA (reference sequence). CDR3 length: 15 residues. V dropped 0 bases and J dropped 2 bases, with 13 bases sitting between them.

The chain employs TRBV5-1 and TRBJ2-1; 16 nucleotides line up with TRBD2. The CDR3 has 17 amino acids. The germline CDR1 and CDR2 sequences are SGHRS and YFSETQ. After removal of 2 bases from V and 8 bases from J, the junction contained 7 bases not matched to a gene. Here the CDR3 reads CASSFRGLAGGRDEQFF. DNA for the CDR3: TGCGCCAGCAGCTTTAGGGGACTAGCGGGAGGGCGGGATGAGCAGTTCTTC.

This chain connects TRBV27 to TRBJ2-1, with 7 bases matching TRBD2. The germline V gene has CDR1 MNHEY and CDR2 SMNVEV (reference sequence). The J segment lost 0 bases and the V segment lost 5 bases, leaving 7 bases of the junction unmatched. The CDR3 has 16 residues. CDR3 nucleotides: TGTGCCAGCAGTCCCCGGGACTACCTCTCCTACAATGAGCAGTTCTTC. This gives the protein CASSPRDYLSYNEQFF.

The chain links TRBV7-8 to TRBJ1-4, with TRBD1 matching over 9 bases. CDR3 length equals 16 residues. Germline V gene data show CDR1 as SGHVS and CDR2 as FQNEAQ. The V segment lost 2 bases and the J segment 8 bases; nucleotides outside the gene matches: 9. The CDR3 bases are TGTGCCAGCAGCTTATTCGGTAACAGGGGGCGAGAAAAACTGTTTTTT. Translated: CASSLFGNRGREKLFF.

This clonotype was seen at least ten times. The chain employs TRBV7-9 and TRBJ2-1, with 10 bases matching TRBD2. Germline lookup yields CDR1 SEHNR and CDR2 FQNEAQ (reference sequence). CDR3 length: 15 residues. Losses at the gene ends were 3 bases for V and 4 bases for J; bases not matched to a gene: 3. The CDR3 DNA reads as TGTGCCAGCAGCTTTCCTAGCGGGGGTTACAATGAGCAGTTCTTC. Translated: CASSFPSGGYNEQFF.

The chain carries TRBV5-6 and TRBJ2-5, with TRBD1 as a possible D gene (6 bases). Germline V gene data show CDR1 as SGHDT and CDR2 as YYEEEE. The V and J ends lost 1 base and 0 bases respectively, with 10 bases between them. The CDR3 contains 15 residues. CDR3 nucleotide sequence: TGTGCCAGCAGCTTGATCGACAGGCACCAAGAGACCCAGTACTTC. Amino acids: CASSLIDRHQETQYF.

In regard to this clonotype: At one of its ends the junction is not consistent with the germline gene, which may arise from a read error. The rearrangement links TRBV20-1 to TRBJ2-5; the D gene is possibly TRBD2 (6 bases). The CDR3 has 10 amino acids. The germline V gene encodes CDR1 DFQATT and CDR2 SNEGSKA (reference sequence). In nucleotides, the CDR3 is TGCAGTGCGGGGGGAGAGACCCGGTACTTC. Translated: CSAGGETRYF.

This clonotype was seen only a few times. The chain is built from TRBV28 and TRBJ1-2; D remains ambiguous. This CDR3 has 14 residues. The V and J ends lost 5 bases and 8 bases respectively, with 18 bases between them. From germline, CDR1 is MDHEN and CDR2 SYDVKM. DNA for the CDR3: TGTGCCAGCAGTATCGAAGGAACGCGTTGGGGCTACACCTTC. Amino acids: CASSIEGTRWGYTF.

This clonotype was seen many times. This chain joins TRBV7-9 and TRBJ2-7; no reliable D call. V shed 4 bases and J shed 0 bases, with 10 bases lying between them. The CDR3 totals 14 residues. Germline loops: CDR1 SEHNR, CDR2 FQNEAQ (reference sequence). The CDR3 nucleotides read TGTGCCAGCAGCTCTGGGGTTGGCTCCTACGAGCAGTACTTC. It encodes CASSSGVGSYEQYF. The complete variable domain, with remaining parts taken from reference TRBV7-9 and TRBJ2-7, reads DTGVSQNPRHKITKRGQNVTFRCDPISEHNRLYWYRQTLGQGPEFLTYFQNEAQLEKSRLLSDRFSAERPKGSFSTLEIQRTEQGDSAMYLCASSSGVGSYEQYFGPGTRLTVT.

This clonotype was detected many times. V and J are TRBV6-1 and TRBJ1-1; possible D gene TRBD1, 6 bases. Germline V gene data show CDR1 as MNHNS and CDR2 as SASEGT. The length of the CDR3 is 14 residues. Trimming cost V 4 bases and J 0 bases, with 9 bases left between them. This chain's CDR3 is CASSAGHLNTEAFF. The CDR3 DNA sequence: TGTGCCAGCAGTGCGGGACACCTGAACACTGAAGCTTTCTTT.

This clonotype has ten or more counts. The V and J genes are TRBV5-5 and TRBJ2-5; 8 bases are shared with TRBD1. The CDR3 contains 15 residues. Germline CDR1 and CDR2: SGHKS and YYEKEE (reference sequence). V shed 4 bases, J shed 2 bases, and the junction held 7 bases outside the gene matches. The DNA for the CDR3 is TGTGCCAGCAGCCGCGGGACAGGACGTCAAGAGACCCAGTACTTC. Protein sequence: CASSRGTGRQETQYF.

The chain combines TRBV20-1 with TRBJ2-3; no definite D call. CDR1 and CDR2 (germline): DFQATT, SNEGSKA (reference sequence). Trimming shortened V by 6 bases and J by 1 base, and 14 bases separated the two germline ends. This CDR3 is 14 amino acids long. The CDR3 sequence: CSAQEAGGTDTQYF. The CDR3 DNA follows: TGCAGTGCACAAGAGGCAGGTGGCACAGATACGCAGTATTTT.

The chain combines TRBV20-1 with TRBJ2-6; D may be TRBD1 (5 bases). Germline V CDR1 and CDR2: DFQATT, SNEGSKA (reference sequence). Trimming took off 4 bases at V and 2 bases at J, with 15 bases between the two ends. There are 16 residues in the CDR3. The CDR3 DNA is TGCAGTGCTATAAGACAGTTTGGGACTGGGGCCAACGTCCTGACTTTC. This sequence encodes CSAIRQFGTGANVLTF.

The CDR3 loop is CASSPTVDRSYSPLHF. The CDR3 DNA reads TGTGCCAGCAGCCCAACCGTGGACAGGAGTTATTCACCCCTCCACTTT. The chain uses TRBV7-6 and TRBJ1-6; 7 nucleotides line up with TRBD1. Germline V gene data show CDR1 as SGHVS and CDR2 as FNYEAQ. The J segment lost 8 bases and the V segment lost 5 bases, leaving 12 bases of the junction unmatched. This CDR3 spans 16 amino acids.

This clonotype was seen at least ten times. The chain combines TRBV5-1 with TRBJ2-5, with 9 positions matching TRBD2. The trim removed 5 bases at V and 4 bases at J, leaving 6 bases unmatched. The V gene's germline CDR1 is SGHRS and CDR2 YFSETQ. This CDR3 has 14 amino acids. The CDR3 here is CASRASGGPETQYF. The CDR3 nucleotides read TGCGCCAGCAGAGCCAGCGGGGGGCCAGAGACCCAGTACTTC.

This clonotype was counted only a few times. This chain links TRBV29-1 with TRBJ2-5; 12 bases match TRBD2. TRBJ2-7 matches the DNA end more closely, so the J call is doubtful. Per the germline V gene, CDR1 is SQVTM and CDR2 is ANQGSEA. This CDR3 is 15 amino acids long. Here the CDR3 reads CSVELAGGPAYEQYF. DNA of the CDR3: TGCAGCGTTGAACTAGCGGGGGGGCCCGCGTACGAGCAGTACTTC.

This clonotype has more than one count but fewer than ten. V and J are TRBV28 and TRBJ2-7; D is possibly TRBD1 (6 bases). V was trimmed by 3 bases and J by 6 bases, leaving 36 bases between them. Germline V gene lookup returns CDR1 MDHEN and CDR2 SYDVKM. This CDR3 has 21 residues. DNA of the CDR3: TGTGCCAGCAGTTTTCCGTTGTTGGGGGATAAGGGACACGGGTTGAGGGGCGAGCAGTACTTC. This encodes CASSFPLLGDKGHGLRGEQYF.

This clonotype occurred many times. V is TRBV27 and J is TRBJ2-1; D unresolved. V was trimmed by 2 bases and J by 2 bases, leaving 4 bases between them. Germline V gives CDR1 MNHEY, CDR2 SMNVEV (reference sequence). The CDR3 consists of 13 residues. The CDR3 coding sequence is TGTGCCAGCAGTTTACGGACCTACAATGAGCAGTTCTTC. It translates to CASSLRTYNEQFF.

The DNA for the CDR3 is TGCAGTGCTTTGGTGGGGGCCCGCCTCCAAGAGACCCAGTACTTC. Encoded protein: CSALVGARLQETQYF. The J gene is TRBJ2-5, the V gene TRBV20-1; a weak D match, TRBD1 (6 bases). The CDR3 loop spans 15 amino acids. CDR1 and CDR2 from the germline V gene are DFQATT and SNEGSKA (reference sequence). Trimming removed 5 bases at V and 1 base at J, with 17 bases between.

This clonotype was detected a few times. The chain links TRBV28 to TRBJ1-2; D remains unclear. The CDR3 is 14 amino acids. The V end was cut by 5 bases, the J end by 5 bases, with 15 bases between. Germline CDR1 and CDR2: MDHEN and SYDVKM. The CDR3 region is CASSRKDIGYGYTF. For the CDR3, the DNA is TGTGCCAGCAGTAGGAAAGACATTGGGTATGGCTACACCTTC.

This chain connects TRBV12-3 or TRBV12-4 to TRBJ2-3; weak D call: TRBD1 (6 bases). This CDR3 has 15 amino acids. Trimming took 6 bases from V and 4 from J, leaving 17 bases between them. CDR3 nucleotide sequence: TGTGCCAGCAGGTCCCGTACAGGGCAGGCAGATACGCAGTATTTT. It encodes CASRSRTGQADTQYF.

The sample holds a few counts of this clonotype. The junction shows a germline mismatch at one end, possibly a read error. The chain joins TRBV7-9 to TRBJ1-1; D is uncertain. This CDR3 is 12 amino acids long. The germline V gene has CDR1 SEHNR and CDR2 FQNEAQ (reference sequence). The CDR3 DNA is TGTTCCAGCAGCTTTCTGTTCACTGAAGCTTTCTTT. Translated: CSSSFLFTEAFF.

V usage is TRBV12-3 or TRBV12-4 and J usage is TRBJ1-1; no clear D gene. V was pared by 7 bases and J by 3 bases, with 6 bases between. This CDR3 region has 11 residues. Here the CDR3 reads CASKLDTEAFF. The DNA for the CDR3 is TGTGCCAGCAAACTAGACACTGAAGCTTTCTTT.